This T cell receptor (beta chain) was recorded in a study of graft-versus-host responses after intestinal transplantation. Study as a whole: All of the recipients had induction that used anti-thymocyte globulin, then tacrolimus and steroids for roughly three years. Findings of the study overall: GvH clones were identified in recipient marrow, with some first appearing in ileum or blood. There was an association between peak levels of circulating GvH clones and early post-transplant HvG declines. High graft-versus-host to host-versus-graft T cell clonal ratios marked allografts of patients with graft-donor macrochimerism.

The CDR3 is made up of 15 amino acids. V lost 0 bases to trimming and J lost 3 bases, with 11 bases between them. Per germline, CDR1 LGHNA and CDR2 YSLEER. Concerning this clone itself: Its antigen remains unknown.

Produced via immunoSEQ multiplex PCR; TCRdb's table is partial and in-frame only. Of some 86,000 clones in the sample, roughly 89% are singletons; the top ten hold over 0.08%. This TCR derives from a human donor who received an intestinal transplant. Sequenced here: unstimulated CD4+ T cells sorted from spleen or lymph node cells, sampled before intestinal transplant. The chain combines TRBV4-3 with TRBJ1-2, with D maybe TRBD1 (6 bases). The chain's CDR3 is CASSQERGLDYGYTF. The CDR3 DNA is TGCGCCAGCAGCCAAGAAAGGGGGTTAGACTATGGCTACACCTTC.